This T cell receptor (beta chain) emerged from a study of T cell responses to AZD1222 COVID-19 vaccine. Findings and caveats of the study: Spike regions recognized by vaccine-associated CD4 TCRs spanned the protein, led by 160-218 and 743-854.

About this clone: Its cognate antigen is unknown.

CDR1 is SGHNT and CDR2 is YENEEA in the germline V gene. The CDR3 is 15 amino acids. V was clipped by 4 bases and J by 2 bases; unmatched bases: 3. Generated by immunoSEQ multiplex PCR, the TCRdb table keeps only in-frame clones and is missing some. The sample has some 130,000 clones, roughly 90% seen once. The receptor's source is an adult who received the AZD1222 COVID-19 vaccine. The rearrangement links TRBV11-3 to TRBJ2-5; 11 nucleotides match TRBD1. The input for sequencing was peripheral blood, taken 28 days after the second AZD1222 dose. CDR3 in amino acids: CASSSGQGGQETQYF. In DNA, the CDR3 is TGTGCCAGCAGCTCGGGACAGGGGGGGCAAGAGACCCAGTACTTC.